There are many counts of the clone carrying this T cell receptor (beta chain). Antigen: not known. MiXCR, applied by TCRdb to the 5' RACE reads, yields one record per CDR3 protein. The table lists a few hundred thousand distinct CDR3 sequences, around 4% of them singletons, with about a quarter in the top ten. The data belong to a study of T cells after yellow fever vaccination. Study-wide background: Fractions of limited cellularity were prepared by means of SMART-Seq v4 Ultra Low Input. Study-level results: The booster response re-showed most primary clones: more than 95% CD4, about 89% CD8. Across the CD4 and CD8 compartments, a small share of clonotypes was present in both. FACS-sorted repertoires could harbor abundant contaminating bulk-population clonotypes.

Trimming removed 8 bases from V and 6 bases from J, with 20 bases in between. This CDR3 is 14 amino acids long. The germline CDR1 and CDR2 sequences are MNHNS and SASEGT. The TCR sequence derives from a man in his late teens or twenties who received the YFV17D yellow fever vaccine. The sequenced sample was PBMCs, obtained on the day of the yellow fever booster vaccination. The chain uses TRBV6-1 and TRBJ2-7, with D perhaps assigned TRBD1 or TRBD2 (6 bases each). CDR3 DNA: TGTGCCAGCCGGGACACCTACTCGGGAGCCGAGCAGTACGTC. Translating gives CASRDTYSGAEQYV.